This T cell receptor (beta chain) was identified in a study of blood T cell repertoires in COVID-19. Per the study methods: Counts of nucleated cells, estimated from reference gene primer amplification, were obtained. Clones were sequenced by immunoSEQ multiplex PCR, and TCRdb holds only the in-frame ones, with some missing. V, J and clone size were drawn from that table, and D and trimming were deduced from the DNA. Of 300,000 or so clones in the sample, 87% were seen once. The CDR3 loop spans 14 amino acids. Germline V gene data show CDR1 as SNHLY and CDR2 as FYNNEI. The J segment lost 0 bases and the V segment lost 5 bases, leaving 1 base of the junction unmatched.

The specimen was peripheral blood. The genes are TRBV2 and TRBJ1-1; 9 nucleotides line up with TRBD1. This clonotype was sampled from a woman in her 40s who had recovered from COVID-19. CDR3 in DNA: TGTGCCAGCAGTTACAGGGGGCTGAACACTGAAGCTTTCTTT. Protein: CASSYRGLNTEAFF.